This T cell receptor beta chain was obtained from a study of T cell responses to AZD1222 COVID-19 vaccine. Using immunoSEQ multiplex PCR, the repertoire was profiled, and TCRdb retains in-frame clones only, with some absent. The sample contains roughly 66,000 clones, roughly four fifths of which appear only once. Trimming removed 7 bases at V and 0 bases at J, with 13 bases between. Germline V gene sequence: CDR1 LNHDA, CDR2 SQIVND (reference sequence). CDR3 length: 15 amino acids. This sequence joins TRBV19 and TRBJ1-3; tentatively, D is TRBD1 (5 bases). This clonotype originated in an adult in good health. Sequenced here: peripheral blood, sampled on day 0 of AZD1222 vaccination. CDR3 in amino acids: CASTFKGNSGNTIYF. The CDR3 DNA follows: TGTGCCAGTACCTTTAAGGGGAACTCTGGAAACACCATATATTTT. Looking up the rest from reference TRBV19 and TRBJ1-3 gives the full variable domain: DGGITQSPKYLFRKEGQNVTLSCEQNLNHDAMYWYRQDPGQGLRLIYYSQIVNDFQKGDIAEGYSVSREKKESFPLTVTSAQKNPTAFYLCASTFKGNSGNTIYFGEGSWLTVV.